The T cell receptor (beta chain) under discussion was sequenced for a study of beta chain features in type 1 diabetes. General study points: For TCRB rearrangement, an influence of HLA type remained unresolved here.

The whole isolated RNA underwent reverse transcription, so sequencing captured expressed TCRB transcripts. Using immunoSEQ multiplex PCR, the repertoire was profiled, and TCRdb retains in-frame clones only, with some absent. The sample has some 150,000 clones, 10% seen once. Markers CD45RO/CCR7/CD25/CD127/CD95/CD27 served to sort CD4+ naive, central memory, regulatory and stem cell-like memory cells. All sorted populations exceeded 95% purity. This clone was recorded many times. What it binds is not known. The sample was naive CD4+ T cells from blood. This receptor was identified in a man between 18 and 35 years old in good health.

The chain's CDR3 is CASSLGQNGYTF. CDR3 coding DNA: TGTGCCAGCAGCTTAGGGCAGAATGGCTACACCTTC. This chain joins TRBV7-9 and TRBJ1-2; D not certain. The ends were cut back, 1 base at V and 6 bases at J, with 6 bases in the middle. The CDR3 loop spans 12 amino acids. Germline CDR1 is SEHNR and CDR2 is FQNEAQ (reference sequence).